This paragraph covers one T cell receptor (beta chain) sequence. Its target is unknown. The PCR employed 60 Vbeta primers together with 13 Jbeta primers. The table came from immunoSEQ multiplex PCR; TCRdb's copy has only in-frame clones and leaves some out. Counted here are roughly 43,000 clones, 50% to 75% occurring once; the ten biggest clones make up about 9%. This sample is drawn from a study of cytomegalovirus exposure and HLA in healthy donors. Study results and caveats: Through in vitro validation, three CMV-associated chains were shown to be specific for CMV antigens. In a later analysis, HLA-associated TCR beta chains were more clonally expanded than equally common others. The classifier, whose performance was assessed in both the original and validation cohorts, reportedly diagnosed cytomegalovirus status with high specificity and sensitivity.

V lost 4 bases and J lost 5, with 16 bases in between. CDR3 size: 14 residues. Germline V gene sequence: CDR1 SGHRS, CDR2 YFSETQ. V and J are TRBV5-1 and TRBJ2-7, with D perhaps TRBD1 (7 bases). Sequencing was carried out using PBMCs. The sequence was collected from a human donor in good health. The CDR3 region is CASSTRQGGDEQYF. The DNA of the CDR3 is TGCGCCAGCAGCACCCGACAGGGAGGCGACGAGCAGTACTTC.